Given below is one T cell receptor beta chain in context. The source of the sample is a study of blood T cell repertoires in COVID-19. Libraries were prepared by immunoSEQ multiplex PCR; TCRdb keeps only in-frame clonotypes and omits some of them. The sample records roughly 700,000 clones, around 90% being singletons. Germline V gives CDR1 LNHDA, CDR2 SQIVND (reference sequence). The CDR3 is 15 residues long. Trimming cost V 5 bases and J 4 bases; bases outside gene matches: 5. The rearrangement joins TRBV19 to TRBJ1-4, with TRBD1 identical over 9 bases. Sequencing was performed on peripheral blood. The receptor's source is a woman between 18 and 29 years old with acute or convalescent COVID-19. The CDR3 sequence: CASSPRTGVNEKLFF. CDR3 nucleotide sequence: TGTGCCAGTAGTCCCCGGACAGGGGTTAATGAAAAACTGTTTTTT. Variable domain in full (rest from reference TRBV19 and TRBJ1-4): DGGITQSPKYLFRKEGQNVTLSCEQNLNHDAMYWYRQDPGQGLRLIYYSQIVNDFQKGDIAEGYSVSREKKESFPLTVTSAQKNPTAFYLCASSPRTGVNEKLFFGSGTQLSVL.